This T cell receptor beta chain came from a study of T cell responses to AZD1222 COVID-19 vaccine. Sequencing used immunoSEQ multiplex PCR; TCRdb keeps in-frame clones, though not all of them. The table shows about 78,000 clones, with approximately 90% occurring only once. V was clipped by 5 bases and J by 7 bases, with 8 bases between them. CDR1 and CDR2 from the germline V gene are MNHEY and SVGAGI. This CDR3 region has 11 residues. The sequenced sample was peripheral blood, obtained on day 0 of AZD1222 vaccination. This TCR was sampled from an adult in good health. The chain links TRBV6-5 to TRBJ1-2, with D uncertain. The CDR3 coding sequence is TGTGCCAGCAGTCGAGATAGTGGCTACACCTTC. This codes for CASSRDSGYTF.